This TCR beta chain was recorded in a study of CD8 T cell repertoires and HIV-1 epitope variants. Study information: Twenty-five autologous and known Gag and Nef epitope variant peptides each stimulated T cells separately.

The repertoire was sequenced with immunoSEQ multiplex PCR; TCRdb's copy has only in-frame clones and lacks some. The top ten clones hold roughly 24% of a sample with over 90,000 clones, approximately 70% of them seen once. The V gene lost 0 bases and the J gene lost 7 bases, with 12 bases spanning the gap. This CDR3 has 14 residues. From germline, CDR1 is LGHNA and CDR2 YSLEER. The chain couples TRBV4-3 to TRBJ1-2; no reliable D call. The sequencing sample was made of uncultured baseline CD8+ T cells from peripheral blood mononuclear cells (PBMCs). This sequence was found in a male donor with HIV. The CDR3 region has the DNA TGCGCCAGCAGCCAAGATATCGGGGTGACTGGCTACACCTTC. It encodes CASSQDIGVTGYTF.